These T cell receptor beta chains were read from a single sample in a study of response to subunit inactivated influenza vaccine. TCRdb independently ran MiXCR on the RT-PCR reads; one entry per CDR3 protein. The table includes about 780,000 distinct CDR3 sequences, about 18% detected once. Material: PBMCs from blood, obtained approximately 5 days after vaccination. The receptors come from a man aged 45-65 years who received an inactivated influenza vaccine. CDR3s include the opening cysteine and the closing phenylalanine or tryptophan. The order of the fields is V gene, J gene, D gene, clone size, CDR3 protein, CDR3 DNA. A D gene is named only where the DNA matches it firmly. Not all rows give a size; the values are once, few, many and, for expanded clones, a class.

TRBV12-3/TRBV12-4	TRBJ2-5	TRBD2	-	CASSPPKVAGGRETQYF	TGTGCCAGCAGTCCGCCCAAGGTAGCGGGGGGGCGTGAGACCCAGTACTTC
TRBV20-1	TRBJ2-2	TRBD2	-	CSAAGTSEVNTGELFF	TGCAGTGCCGCTGGGACTAGCGAGGTGAACACCGGGGAGCTGTTTTTT
TRBV12-3/TRBV12-4	TRBJ1-4	-	many	CASSLQGVTNEKLFF	TGTGCCAGCAGTTTACAGGGAGTGACTAATGAAAAACTGTTTTTT
TRBV20-1	TRBJ2-1	TRBD2	-	CSARGTRINEQFF	TGCAGTGCTAGAGGGACTAGAATTAATGAGCAGTTCTTC
TRBV5-1	TRBJ2-3	TRBD2	few	CASSSDGGATDTQYF	TGCGCCAGCAGCTCCGACGGGGGGGCTACAGATACGCAGTATTTT
TRBV29-1	TRBJ1-1	-	-	CSARDKHTEAFF	TGCAGCGCCCGGGACAAACACACTGAAGCTTTCTTT
TRBV20-1	TRBJ2-7	TRBD2	many	CSAGTSGSYEQYF	TGCAGCGCCGGGACTAGCGGGAGCTACGAGCAGTACTTC
TRBV5-1	TRBJ2-1	TRBD1	-	CASSLPGTGGFGQFF	TGCGCCAGCAGCCTCCCAGGGACAGGGGGCTTTGGGCAGTTCTTC
TRBV11-3	TRBJ2-7	-	few	CASSLESSPTYEQYF	TGTGCCAGCAGCTTAGAATCTAGCCCGACCTACGAGCAGTACTTC
TRBV24-1	TRBJ2-6	TRBD2	-	CATRRGSGANVLTF	TGTGCCACCAGGCGGGGGTCTGGGGCCAACGTCCTGACTTTC
TRBV6-2/TRBV6-3	TRBJ1-6	-	-	CASSSRTNWVLHF	TGTGCCAGCAGTTCTCGGACAAACTGGGTCCTCCACTTT
TRBV19	TRBJ2-1	-	-	CASRGGSSSYNEQFF	TGTGCCAGTAGAGGTGGGTCTAGCTCCTACAATGAGCAGTTCTTC
TRBV6-2/TRBV6-3	TRBJ1-2	-	-	CASSLNRGYTF	TGTGCCAGCAGTTTGAATCGGGGCTACACCTTC
TRBV7-9	TRBJ2-1	TRBD2	many	CASSLPTSGSSYNEQFF	TGTGCCAGCAGCTTACCGACTAGCGGGAGCTCCTACAATGAGCAGTTCTTC
TRBV6-1	TRBJ1-4	-	few	CATGRDPGASNEKLFF	TGTGCCACCGGGCGGGATCCCGGCGCGTCTAATGAAAAACTGTTTTTT
TRBV4-3	TRBJ2-3	-	-	CASSEPGRRELGTQYF	TGCGCCAGCAGCGAACCGGGACGAAGGGAGTTAGGGACGCAGTATTTT
TRBV6-1	TRBJ1-2	-	-	CAIPWIDVYYGYTF	TGTGCCATCCCGTGGATAGACGTTTACTATGGCTACACCTTC
TRBV5-1	TRBJ1-3	-	-	CASSLAGPGAGNTIYF	TGCGCCAGCAGCTTGGCCGGACCAGGGGCTGGAAACACCATATATTTT
TRBV5-1	TRBJ2-5	TRBD1	-	CASSYTGTGWGETQYF	TGCGCCAGCAGCTATACCGGGACAGGTTGGGGGGAGACCCAGTACTTC
TRBV20-1	TRBJ1-5	-	-	CSAGVRGAGNQPQHF	TGCAGTGCTGGGGTGAGAGGGGCCGGCAATCAGCCCCAGCATTTT
TRBV5-1	TRBJ1-1	-	few	CASRRHSGAAEAFF	TGCGCCAGCAGGAGACATTCGGGGGCGGCTGAAGCTTTCTTT
TRBV2	TRBJ1-2	-	few	CASRGREAYGYTF	TGTGCCAGCAGGGGCAGGGAGGCGTATGGCTACACCTTC
TRBV7-8	TRBJ1-5	-	-	CASSFWRDSPHQPQHF	TGTGCCAGCAGCTTCTGGAGGGATAGCCCGCATCAGCCCCAGCATTTT
TRBV20-1	TRBJ2-4	-	-	CSARDFLGSEQANIQYF	TGCAGTGCTAGAGATTTTCTGGGGTCCGAGCAGGCGAACATTCAGTACTTC
TRBV6-5	TRBJ2-3	-	-	CASSYFGLRTDTQYF	TGTGCCAGCAGTTACTTCGGTCTGAGGACAGATACGCAGTATTTT
TRBV7-9	TRBJ1-5	TRBD1	once	CASSSWRDRGSNQPQHF	TGTGCCAGCAGCTCTTGGCGGGACAGGGGTAGCAATCAGCCCCAGCATTTT
TRBV5-1	TRBJ1-1	TRBD1	few	CASSLTDRVYTEAFF	TGCGCCAGCAGCTTGACCGACAGGGTGTACACTGAAGCTTTCTTT
TRBV12-3/TRBV12-4	TRBJ1-6	-	many	CASRELDPGPLHF	TGTGCCAGCAGGGAACTTGACCCAGGACCCCTCCACTTT
TRBV10-3	TRBJ2-7	TRBD2	many	CAIVAGGNEQYF	TGTGCCATCGTAGCGGGAGGGAACGAGCAGTACTTC
TRBV27	TRBJ2-7	-	many	CASSLRGGYEQYF	TGTGCCAGCAGTTTGAGAGGGGGCTACGAGCAGTACTTC
TRBV7-9	TRBJ2-1	-	-	CASSPTRGQEQFF	TGTGCCAGCAGCCCTACCCGAGGACAGGAGCAGTTCTTC
TRBV5-1	TRBJ2-1	-	few	CASSFRLSNEQFF	TGCGCCAGCAGCTTTCGTCTTTCCAATGAGCAGTTCTTC
TRBV11-2	TRBJ2-5	-	few	CASSLWAGSGETQYF	TGTGCCAGCAGCTTATGGGCAGGGTCGGGGGAGACCCAGTACTTC
TRBV5-1	TRBJ2-1	-	many	CASSTTLAEQFF	TGCGCCAGCAGTACGACTCTCGCTGAGCAGTTCTTC
TRBV29-1	TRBJ2-3	-	-	CSCLRLPDTQYF	TGCAGCTGTTTACGGTTACCAGATACGCAGTATTTT
TRBV5-1	TRBJ2-3	TRBD2	-	CASSLLAGGRLGGNTQYF	TGCGCCAGCAGCTTACTAGCGGGGGGACGCCTCGGCGGGAATACGCAGTATTTT
TRBV2	TRBJ2-3	-	few	CASCGGQSTDTQYF	TGTGCCAGCTGCGGGGGACAGAGCACAGATACGCAGTATTTT